The 27 T cell receptor beta chains below come from one sample, sequenced in a study of radiation and T cells in renal cell carcinoma. Treatment in this sample: 15 Gy SBRT to primary tumor, nephrectomy 4 weeks later. Measured with immunoSEQ multiplex PCR; TCRdb has only the in-frame clones, and not every one. The sample comprises more than 15,000 clones, roughly 54% of which are singletons, and 12% rests with the top ten. Specimen: tumor tissue, collected from a patient whose treatment included radiotherapy and nephrectomy. The receptors come from a man between 50 and 59 years old with renal cell carcinoma.

This sequence joins TRBV28 and TRBJ1-1, with D maybe TRBD1 (5 bases). V dropped 6 bases and J dropped 1 base, with 12 bases sitting between them. In germline, CDR1 is MDHEN, CDR2 SYDVKM. The CDR3 runs 14 residues. The chain's CDR3 is CASRPGGRNTEAFF. Written as DNA, the CDR3 is TGTGCCAGCAGACCCGGGGGTAGGAACACTGAAGCTTTCTTT.

This clone is a singleton in its sample. The chain links TRBV6-1 to TRBJ2-7, with D possibly TRBD1 on 6 matching bases. Trimming shortened V by 4 bases and J by 2 bases, and 21 bases separated the two germline ends. Germline CDR1 MNHNS, CDR2 SASEGT. The CDR3 totals 17 residues. In DNA form, the CDR3 reads TGTGCCAGCAGTGTACGGGCGTCGCAGGGGATTCCCTACGAGCAGTACTTC. This codes for CASSVRASQGIPYEQYF.

The V and J genes are TRBV7-2 and TRBJ1-2; the match to TRBD1 covers 9 bases. CDR3 length: 13 residues. V lost 4 bases to trimming and J lost 4 bases; unmatched junction nucleotides: 1. Germline loops: CDR1 SGHTA, CDR2 FQGNSA. CDR3 amino acids: CASSSGQGYGYTF. The CDR3 region has the DNA TGTGCCAGCAGCTCGGGACAGGGCTATGGCTACACCTTC.

The rearrangement uses TRBV5-4 and TRBJ2-2; D call uncertain. The CDR3 spans 12 residues. Trimming removed 7 bases at V and 6 bases at J, with 10 bases between. Germline loops: CDR1 SGHNT, CDR2 YYREEE (reference sequence). CDR3 amino acids: CASYGFAGELFF. CDR3 nucleotide sequence: TGTGCCAGCTATGGTTTTGCCGGGGAGCTGTTTTTT.

The V gene is TRBV6-6, the J gene TRBJ2-7, with TRBD1 identical over 12 bases. Losses at the gene ends were 10 bases for V and 5 bases for J; bases not matched to a gene: 9. Germline V CDR1 and CDR2: MNHNY, SVGAGI (reference sequence). The CDR3 spans 14 residues. This CDR3 is CAISTGTGGNEQYF. Here the CDR3 DNA reads TGTGCCATCAGCACCGGGACAGGGGGCAACGAGCAGTACTTC.

Relative to its sample, this clone is medium-sized. This chain connects TRBV28 to TRBJ1-1; maybe TRBD1 (5 bases). Trimming removed 2 bases at V and 0 bases at J, with 13 bases between. This CDR3 has 16 amino acids. Looked up from germline, CDR1 is MDHEN and CDR2 is SYDVKM. CDR3 in DNA: TGTGCCAGCAGTTTAGGTCAGGGATGGATGAACACTGAAGCTTTCTTT. Protein: CASSLGQGWMNTEAFF.

This clone was seen repeatedly, ten times or more. Within the sample, other DNA sequences also encode this same CDR3. V gene TRBV5-1 combines with J gene TRBJ2-7; no reliable D call. The CDR3 sequence is 15 residues long. Germline V gene lookup returns CDR1 SGHRS and CDR2 YFSETQ. V dropped 4 bases and J dropped 3 bases, with 17 bases sitting between them. The CDR3 is CASSPTGLRSYEQYF. The CDR3 DNA reads as TGCGCCAGCAGCCCGACGGGCCTCCGGAGCTACGAGCAGTACTTC.

V is TRBV28 and J is TRBJ2-7, with D possibly matching TRBD2 (5 bases). V was pared by 7 bases and J by 3 bases, with 13 bases between. Germline lookup yields CDR1 MDHEN and CDR2 SYDVKM. The CDR3 runs 13 residues. CDR3 sequence (DNA): TGTGCCAGCACCCTATCGGGGAACTACGAGCAGTACTTC. Its protein product is CASTLSGNYEQYF.

This clone was seen just once. The V gene is TRBV4-1, the J gene TRBJ2-5, with 10 bases that match TRBD1. The ends lost 1 base at V and 4 bases at J; junction bases unmatched: 12. Germline loops: CDR1 MGHRA, CDR2 YSYEKL. CDR3 length equals 18 residues. CDR3 residues: CASSQARVGTGVGETQYF. The DNA for the CDR3 is TGCGCCAGCAGCCAAGCCCGGGTGGGGACAGGGGTCGGAGAGACCCAGTACTTC.

With respect to this clone: One end of the junction does not line up with germline, which may come from a read error. This chain uses TRBV7-7 with TRBJ2-1; D gene unclear. Germline CDR1 SSHAT, CDR2 FNYEAQ (reference sequence). The length of the CDR3 is 13 residues. The CDR3 DNA follows: TGTGCTAGCAGCTTAAAACTCTACAATGAGCAGTTCTTC. Translation gives CASSLKLYNEQFF.

This rearrangement joins TRBV5-8 to TRBJ1-3; D is ambiguous. V was pared by 6 bases and J by 3 bases, with 10 bases between. CDR1 is SGHTS, CDR2 YDEGEE, per germline. The CDR3 totals 13 residues. CDR3 DNA: TGTGCCAGCACGCGCCAGGATGGAAACACCATATATTTT. Amino acids: CASTRQDGNTIYF. The entire variable domain, with the rest obtained from reference TRBV5-8 and TRBJ1-3, is as follows: EAGVTQSPTHLIKTRGQQATLRCSPISGHTSVYWYQQALGLGLQFLLWYDEGEERNRGNFPPRFSGRQFPNYSSELNVNALELEDSALYLCASTRQDGNTIYFGEGSWLTVV.

The chain is built from TRBV19 and TRBJ2-3, with 8 bases identical to TRBD1. CDR1 is LNHDA, CDR2 SQIVND, per germline (reference sequence). This CDR3 comprises 17 residues. V dropped 6 bases and J dropped 3; count of bases not matched to a gene: 14. The DNA of the CDR3 is TGTGCCAGTAGCAGGATAACAGGGGGAGTTACGACAGATACGCAGTATTTT. Its translation: CASSRITGGVTTDTQYF.

This clone was seen just once. This chain uses TRBV9 with TRBJ2-3; TRBD1 is a possible D gene (6 bases). With 2 bases removed from V and 3 bases from J, the gap between germline ends came to 7 bases. Germline loops: CDR1 SGDLS, CDR2 YYNGEE. The CDR3 has 13 amino acids. The CDR3 nucleotides read TGTGCCAGCAGCGTCACAGGGACAGATACGCAGTATTTT. It translates to CASSVTGTDTQYF.

This chain connects TRBV30 to TRBJ1-1; tentative D call: TRBD1 (6 bases). The CDR3 loop spans 17 amino acids. V was shortened by 2 bases and J by 0 bases, with 19 bases between the two germline ends. Germline lookup yields CDR1 GTSNPN and CDR2 SVGIG (reference sequence). The CDR3 reads CAWSRGWGGLMNTEAFF. The CDR3 coding sequence is TGTGCCTGGAGTCGAGGATGGGGGGGGCTCATGAACACTGAAGCTTTCTTT.

Only a few counts were recorded for this clone. The chain combines TRBV19 with TRBJ1-2, with 8 bases lining up with TRBD1. The CDR3 is made up of 13 amino acids. Trimming took 4 bases from V and 5 from J; bases not matched to a gene: 3. Germline V gives CDR1 LNHDA, CDR2 SQIVND (reference sequence). The CDR3 here is CASSKTGVYGYTF. In DNA form, the CDR3 reads TGTGCCAGTAGTAAGACAGGGGTATATGGCTACACCTTC.

The genes are TRBV4-3 and TRBJ2-5, with 9 positions matching TRBD2. Germline CDR1 and CDR2: LGHNA and YSLEER. Trimming took 1 base from V and 5 from J; bases not matched to a gene: 8. The CDR3 has 16 residues. CDR3 amino acids: CASSQGGGGAWETQYF. The CDR3 coding sequence is TGCGCCAGCAGCCAAGGCGGCGGGGGGGCCTGGGAGACCCAGTACTTC.

The table lists this clone with a count of one. This sequence joins TRBV2 and TRBJ2-2; TRBD2 matches 11 bases. After removal of 6 bases from V and 5 bases from J, the junction contained 5 bases not matched to a gene. The CDR3 sequence is 15 residues long. Looked up from germline, CDR1 is SNHLY and CDR2 is FYNNEI. CDR3 nucleotides: TGTGCCAGCAGCCAACTAGCGGGAGTAACCGGGGAGCTGTTTTTT. Amino acids: CASSQLAGVTGELFF. Looking up the rest from reference TRBV2 and TRBJ2-2 gives the full variable domain: EPEVTQTPSHQVTQMGQEVILRCVPISNHLYFYWYRQILGQKVEFLVSFYNNEISEKSEIFDDQFSVERPDGSNFTLKIRSTKLEDSAMYFCASSQLAGVTGELFFGEGSRLTVL.

V usage is TRBV5-8 and J usage is TRBJ2-1; TRBD2 matches 13 bases. Germline-derived CDR1 and CDR2 are SGHTS and YDEGEE. V shed 4 bases and J 9 bases; nucleotides not matched to a gene: 7. This CDR3 has 15 amino acids. CDR3 in DNA: TGTGCCAGCAGCGCCGGACTAGCGGGAGTTGTTGAGCAGTTCTTC. This translates into CASSAGLAGVVEQFF.

This clone was seen once. This chain uses TRBV5-4 with TRBJ2-5; TRBD2 matches at 11 bases. V was pared by 2 bases and J by 4 bases, with 4 bases of the junction left unmatched. This CDR3 has 15 amino acids. Germline V gene sequence: CDR1 SGHNT, CDR2 YYREEE (reference sequence). The CDR3 sequence: CASSLGLAGGETQYF. DNA for the CDR3: TGTGCCAGCAGCTTAGGCCTAGCGGGGGGAGAGACCCAGTACTTC. The entire variable domain, with the rest obtained from reference TRBV5-4 and TRBJ2-5, is as follows: ETGVTQSPTHLIKTRGQQVTLRCSSQSGHNTVSWYQQALGQGPQFIFQYYREEENGRGNFPPRFSGLQFPNYSSELNVNALELDDSALYLCASSLGLAGGETQYFGPGTRLLVL.

The chain carries TRBV7-2 and TRBJ2-7, with TRBD2 as a possible D gene (5 bases). V was trimmed by 5 bases and J by 6 bases, leaving 20 bases between them. CDR3 length equals 15 residues. Per germline, CDR1 SGHTA and CDR2 FQGNSA. As DNA, the CDR3 is TGTGCCAGCAGCCAAGGGAGACTGATGACTTCCGAGCAGTACTTC. Translation: CASSQGRLMTSEQYF.

In nucleotides, the CDR3 is TGTGCCAGCAGTTACCCGGACGGCGGGGAGCATTTT. Protein sequence: CASSYPDGGEHF. This chain connects TRBV6-6 to TRBJ1-5; unclear D gene. Germline V gives CDR1 MNHNY, CDR2 SVGAGI (reference sequence). CDR3 length equals 12 residues. V lost 2 bases and J 14 bases, leaving 13 bases between the germline ends.

The chain combines TRBV11-3 with TRBJ2-1; 9 nucleotides agree with TRBD2. With 5 bases clipped from V and 2 bases from J, the junction kept 7 bases outside the gene matches. This CDR3 has 16 amino acids. Germline assignment: CDR1 SGHNT and CDR2 YENEEA. The CDR3: CASSTRAGGTYNEQFF. In DNA, the CDR3 is TGTGCCAGCAGCACCCGAGCGGGAGGAACCTACAATGAGCAGTTCTTC. The full variable domain, its missing parts supplied by reference TRBV11-3 and TRBJ2-1, is EAGVVQSPRYKIIEKKQPVAFWCNPISGHNTLYWYLQNLGQGPELLIRYENEEAVDDSQLPKDRFSAERLKGVDSTLKIQPAELGDSAVYLCASSTRAGGTYNEQFFGPGTRLTVL.

This clone was counted a few times. The rearrangement joins TRBV7-3 to TRBJ1-1; TRBD1 might be the D (6 bases). This CDR3 contains 13 residues. CDR1 and CDR2 (germline): SGHTA, FQGTGA. With 5 bases removed from V and 1 base from J, the gap between germline ends came to 8 bases. The CDR3 nucleotides read TGTGCCAGCAGCCCGGGACAGAACACTGAAGCTTTCTTT. Protein product: CASSPGQNTEAFF.

The chain links TRBV2 to TRBJ1-3; TRBD1 matches at 8 bases. The J segment lost 3 bases and the V segment lost 8 bases, leaving 15 bases of the junction unmatched. The CDR3 extends over 17 amino acids. In germline, CDR1 is SNHLY, CDR2 FYNNEI. The CDR3 nucleotides read TGTGCCAGCGGACCGGGACAGGAGTCGCGGGGTGGAAACACCATATATTTT. Its protein product is CASGPGQESRGGNTIYF.

A few counts support this clone. This chain uses TRBV19 with TRBJ1-5, with TRBD1 identical over 8 bases. Germline CDR1 LNHDA, CDR2 SQIVND (reference sequence). Losses at the gene ends were 0 bases for V and 1 base for J; bases not matched to a gene: 11. The CDR3 is 19 amino acids. This CDR3 is CASSIDQFQGADSNQPQHF. DNA for the CDR3: TGTGCCAGTAGTATAGATCAATTCCAGGGGGCGGACAGCAATCAGCCCCAGCATTTT.

The V and J genes are TRBV19 and TRBJ1-5, with D perhaps TRBD1 (5 bases). Trimming removed 7 bases at V and 1 base at J, with 17 bases between. The V gene's germline CDR1 is LNHDA and CDR2 SQIVND (reference sequence). The CDR3 is made up of 16 amino acids. Here the CDR3 reads CASTLGKGISNQPQHF. In DNA form, the CDR3 reads TGTGCCAGTACCTTGGGTAAGGGGATAAGCAATCAGCCCCAGCATTTT.

J is TRBJ1-2 and V is TRBV7-6, with 9 positions matching TRBD1. The CDR3 contains 14 residues. Trimming took 1 base from V and 8 from J; bases not matched to a gene: 5. From germline, CDR1 is SGHVS and CDR2 FNYEAQ. CDR3 amino acids: CASSLEQGAGGYTF. The CDR3 DNA reads as TGTGCCAGCAGCTTAGAACAGGGGGCAGGAGGCTACACCTTC.